This note documents a single T cell receptor (beta chain) sequence. The antigen is not known. The sample belongs to a study of cytomegalovirus exposure and HLA in healthy donors. Whole-study findings and limits: The authors confirmed in vitro that a few CMV-associated chains were specific for CMV antigens. Later on, analysis showed that most CMV-associated TCR beta chains appeared to be HLA-restricted. It was about 150 TCR beta chains that were listed as cytomegalovirus-associated.

Healthy bone marrow donors made up the donor group. In germline, CDR1 is ENHRY, CDR2 SYGVKD. V lost 3 bases and J lost 2; bases outside the gene matches: 5. This CDR3 region has 16 residues. The study ran its PCR with 60 Vbeta and 13 Jbeta primers. Here immunoSEQ multiplex PCR was the method, and the copy in TCRdb shows in-frame clones only, minus some. Among 90,000 to 150,000 clones, 50% to 65% were seen once, and the ten largest hold roughly 10%. This sequence originates from a man in his forties or fifties in good health and CMV-seropositive. The rearrangement joins TRBV10-3 to TRBJ2-3; TRBD1 matches 10 bases. Input material: PBMCs. CDR3 sequence (DNA): TGTGCCATCAGTGAACCGGGACAGGGGACCACAGATACGCAGTATTTT. Protein: CAISEPGQGTTDTQYF.